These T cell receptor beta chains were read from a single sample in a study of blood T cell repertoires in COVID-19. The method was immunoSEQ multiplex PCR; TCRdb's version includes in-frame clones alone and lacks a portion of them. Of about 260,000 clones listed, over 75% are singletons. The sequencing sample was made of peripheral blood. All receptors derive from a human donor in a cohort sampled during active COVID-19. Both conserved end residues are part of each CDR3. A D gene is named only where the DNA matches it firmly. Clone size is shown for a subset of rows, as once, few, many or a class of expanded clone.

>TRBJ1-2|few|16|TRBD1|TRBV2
CASSPGTGAIAYGYTF
TGTGCCAGCAGCCCCGGGACAGGGGCAATTGCCTATGGCTACACCTTC
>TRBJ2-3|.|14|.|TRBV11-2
CASSFFRGKDTQYF
TGTGCCAGCAGCTTCTTCCGGGGAAAAGATACGCAGTATTTT
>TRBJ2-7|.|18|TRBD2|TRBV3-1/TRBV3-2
CASSRGTAGGFSNYEQYF
TGTGCCAGCAGCCGCGGAACAGCGGGAGGCTTCTCCAACTACGAGCAGTACTTC
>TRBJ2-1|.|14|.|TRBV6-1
CASSDGLSYNEQFF
TGTGCCAGCAGTGATGGGCTATCGTACAATGAGCAGTTCTTC
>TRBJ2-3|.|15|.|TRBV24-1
CATSVPLRYRDTQYF
TGTGCCACCAGTGTTCCGCTGAGGTATAGAGATACGCAGTATTTT
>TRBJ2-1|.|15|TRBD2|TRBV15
CATSGGTSGYNEQFF
TGTGCCACCAGCGGAGGGACTAGCGGCTACAATGAGCAGTTCTTC
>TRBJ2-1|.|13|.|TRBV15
CATSRDGYNEQFF
TGTGCCACCAGCAGAGACGGGTACAATGAGCAGTTCTTC
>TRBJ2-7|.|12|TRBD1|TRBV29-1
CSVVDRQNEQYF
TGCAGCGTGGTGGACAGGCAGAACGAGCAGTACTTC
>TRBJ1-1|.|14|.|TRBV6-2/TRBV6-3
CASSVQGVLTEAFF
TGTGCCAGCAGTGTACAGGGAGTCCTGACTGAAGCTTTCTTT
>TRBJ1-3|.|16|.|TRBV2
CASSEAELGSGNTIYF
TGTGCCAGCAGTGAGGCGGAGTTAGGCTCTGGAAACACCATATATTTT
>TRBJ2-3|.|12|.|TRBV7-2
CASKLTGYTQYF
TGTGCCAGCAAGCTTACCGGTTATACGCAGTATTTT
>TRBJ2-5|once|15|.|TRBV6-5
CASSTARGGVQTQYF
TGTGCCAGCAGTACGGCTAGGGGGGGGGTTCAGACCCAGTACTTC
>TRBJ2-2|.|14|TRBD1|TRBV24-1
CATSTGQVTGELFF
TGTGCCACCTCGACGGGACAGGTTACCGGGGAGCTGTTTTTT
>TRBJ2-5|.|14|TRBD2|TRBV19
CASSGLAGRETQYF
TGTGCCAGTTCGGGACTAGCGGGGAGGGAGACCCAGTACTTC
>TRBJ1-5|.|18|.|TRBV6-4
CASSDLPSTSDSNQPQHF
TGTGCCAGCAGTGACCTTCCAAGCACCTCTGATAGCAATCAGCCCCAGCATTTT
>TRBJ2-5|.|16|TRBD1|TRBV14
CASSHIGQGPEGTQYF
TGTGCCAGCAGCCATATTGGACAGGGTCCAGAGGGGACCCAGTACTTC
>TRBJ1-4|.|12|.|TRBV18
CASSSDREKLFF
TGTGCCAGCTCATCAGACAGGGAAAAACTGTTTTTT
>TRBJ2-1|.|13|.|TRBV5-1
CASSQGGDNEQFF
TGCGCCAGCAGCCAGGGAGGAGACAATGAGCAGTTCTTC
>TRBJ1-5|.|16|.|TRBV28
CASSPGGAGSNQPQHF
TGTGCCAGCAGTCCTGGCGGGGCTGGGAGCAATCAGCCCCAGCATTTT
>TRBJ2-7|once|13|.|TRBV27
CASSFLSPYEQYF
TGTGCCAGCAGTTTCCTGTCCCCCTACGAGCAGTACTTC
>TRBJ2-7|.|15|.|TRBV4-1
CASSQVVQGTYEQYF
TGCGCCAGCAGCCAAGTCGTGCAGGGGACCTACGAGCAGTACTTC
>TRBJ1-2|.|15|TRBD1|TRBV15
CATSRVGDRGYGYTF
TGTGCCACCAGCAGAGTTGGGGACAGGGGATACGGCTACACCTTC
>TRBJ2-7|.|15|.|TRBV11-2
CASSILGGRTYEQYF
TGTGCCAGCAGCATCCTAGGGGGAAGGACCTACGAGCAGTACTTC
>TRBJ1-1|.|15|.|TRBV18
CASSPVTPKNTEAFF
TGTGCCAGCTCACCCGTAACTCCAAAGAACACTGAAGCTTTCTTT
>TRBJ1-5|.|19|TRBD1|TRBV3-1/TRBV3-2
CASSQVLSWDRVENQPQHF
TGTGCCAGCAGCCAAGTTCTAAGCTGGGACAGGGTCGAGAATCAGCCCCAGCATTTT
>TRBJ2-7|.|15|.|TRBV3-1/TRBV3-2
CASSFLPGPGDEQYF
TGTGCCAGCAGCTTTCTACCCGGTCCCGGGGACGAGCAGTACTTC
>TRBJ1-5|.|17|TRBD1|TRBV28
CASTGGAPNYSNQPQHF
TGTGCCAGCACAGGGGGTGCCCCCAATTATAGCAATCAGCCCCAGCATTTT
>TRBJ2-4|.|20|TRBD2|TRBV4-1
CASSQVLREGVKGAKNIQYF
TGCGCCAGCAGCCAAGTGTTACGGGAGGGGGTAAAGGGGGCCAAAAACATTCAGTACTTC
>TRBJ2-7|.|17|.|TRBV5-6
CASSFGVPGWGSYEQYF
TGTGCCAGCAGCTTTGGCGTTCCGGGATGGGGCTCCTACGAGCAGTACTTC
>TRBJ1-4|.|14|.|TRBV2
CASSKGDRNEKLFF
TGTGCCAGCAGCAAGGGGGACCGTAATGAAAAACTGTTTTTT
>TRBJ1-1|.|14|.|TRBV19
CASSIEYKNTEAFF
TGTGCCAGTAGTATAGAATACAAGAACACTGAAGCTTTCTTT
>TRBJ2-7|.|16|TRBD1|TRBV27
CASSLSTAGGSYEQYF
TGTGCCAGCAGTTTATCGACGGCAGGGGGCTCCTACGAGCAGTACTTC
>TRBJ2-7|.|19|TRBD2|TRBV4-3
CASSQERGSGRAPAYEQYF
TGCGCCAGCAGCCAAGAGAGGGGTAGCGGGAGGGCCCCCGCCTACGAGCAGTACTTC
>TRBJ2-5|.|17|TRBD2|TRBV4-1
CASSQAASGSIQETQYF
TGCGCCAGCAGCCAAGCGGCTAGCGGGTCAATCCAAGAGACCCAGTACTTC
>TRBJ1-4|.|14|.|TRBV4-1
CASSQEVRGEKLFF
TGCGCCAGCAGCCAAGAGGTACGGGGTGAAAAACTGTTTTTT
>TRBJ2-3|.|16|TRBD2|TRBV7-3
CASSRALGLAGDTQYF
TGTGCCAGCAGCCGTGCCTTGGGACTAGCGGGAGATACGCAGTATTTT
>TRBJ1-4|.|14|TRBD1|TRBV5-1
CASSPGGTNEKLFF
TGCGCCAGCAGCCCAGGGGGGACTAATGAAAAACTGTTTTTT
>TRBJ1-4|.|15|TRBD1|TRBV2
CASKIQGEANEKLFF
TGTGCCAGCAAGATACAGGGGGAGGCTAATGAAAAACTGTTTTTT
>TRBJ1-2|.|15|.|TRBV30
CAWNPNSLGVYGYTF
TGTGCCTGGAACCCGAACTCGCTCGGGGTCTATGGCTACACCTTC
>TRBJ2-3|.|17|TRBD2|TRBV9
CASSTRLAGASTDTQYF
TGTGCCAGCAGCACCCGACTAGCGGGAGCGAGCACAGATACGCAGTATTTT
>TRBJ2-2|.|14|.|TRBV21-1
CASSRDSPTGELFF
TGTGCCAGCAGCAGAGACAGTCCCACCGGGGAGCTGTTTTTT
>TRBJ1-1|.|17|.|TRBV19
CASSGGFLAGRNTEAFF
TGTGCCAGTAGTGGTGGGTTTTTGGCAGGTAGGAACACTGAAGCTTTCTTT
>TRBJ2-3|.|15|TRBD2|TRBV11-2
CASSSRGSGSNTQYF
TGTGCCAGCAGCTCTCGAGGTAGCGGGAGTAATACGCAGTATTTT
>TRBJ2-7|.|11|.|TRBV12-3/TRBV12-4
CASSLGSPPYF
TGTGCCAGCAGCCTGGGCAGCCCCCCGTACTTC